This TCR beta chain was identified in a study of shared clonotypes between healthy human individuals. Study-level background: Each donor had three CD4 naive, three CD4 memory, two CD8 naive and one CD8 memory plate.

CD45RO-negative cells were positively selected for CCR7, leaving out terminally differentiated effector memory CD45RA+ cells. Caucasian adults living in Nashville, Tennessee, provided all samples. Overall study results and limits: Clonotypes not shared had lower generation probabilities than those common to all four donors.

As for this clone: Its antigen is still unknown.

Assay execution took place at the deep level. TCRdb keeps only in-frame clones here, not all; method: immunoSEQ multiplex PCR. The sample has over 2,000,000 clones, just over 90% seen once; the top ten hold 1.5% to 2%. From germline, CDR1 is SGHTS and CDR2 YDEGEE. The V gene lost 1 base and the J gene lost 3 bases, with 17 bases spanning the gap. The length of the CDR3 is 17 residues. Sequenced sample: naive CD8+ T cells from PBMCs. The clonotype comes from a man aged 18 to 30 in good health. Some clones in this sample may be carry-over from other donors' samples. This chain joins TRBV5-8 and TRBJ2-1, with D possibly matching TRBD1 (6 bases). The CDR3 coding sequence is TGTGCCAGCAGCTTGTTCCCTGGAACAGGGATCTACAATGAGCAGTTCTTC. Its protein product is CASSLFPGTGIYNEQFF.